The clone carrying this T cell receptor gamma chain has more than one count but fewer than ten. The antigen is not known. Purity of the sorted Vdelta1+ thymocytes ranged from roughly 98% to 99.6%. Germline loops: CDR1 GITISATS, CDR2 ISYDGTV (reference sequence). CDR3 size: 16 residues. V shed 5 bases and J 7 bases; nucleotides not matched to a gene: 8. The sample originates from a study of Vδ1+ human thymocytes. Overall study results and limits: Despite high sort purity, roughly 20% of thymic T cell receptor delta sequences were Vdelta2. In the thymus, TRG and TRD repertoires looked highly polyclonal with Gaussian CDR3 lengths. Unexpected Vdelta2 sequences could cause misinterpretation of bulk repertoire data.

RNA was extracted from the cells and then reverse transcribed. CDR3 amplicons came from multiplex PCR with pooled V-gene forward and constant-region reverse primers. TCRdb fed the multiplex PCR reads to CATT. Here the sample spans 20,000 to 25,000 gamma-chain clones, roughly 13% being singletons. V gene TRGV9 combines with J gene TRGJP. This receptor was taken from a child less than two years old who had congenital heart surgery. Sequencing was performed on Vdelta1+ gamma-delta thymocytes from the thymus. Subset denoted: FACS-sorted CD3+ TCRalphabeta- TCRVdelta1+ TCRVdelta2- thymocytes. CDR3 protein: CALWASRELGKKIKVF. CDR3 DNA sequence: TGTGCCTTGTGGGCTTCACGGGAGTTGGGCAAAAAAATCAAGGTATTT.